These 9 T cell receptor beta chains were sequenced from one sample in a study of shared clonotypes between healthy human individuals. The protocol was immunoSEQ multiplex PCR, while the TCRdb copy is restricted to in-frame clones and leaves out a portion. The sample includes around 940,000 clones, about three quarters of them seen just once. Sequencing was performed on memory CD4+ T cells sorted from blood. Subset specified: CD45RA-negative fraction. These receptor sequences come from a man between 18 and 35 years old in good health.

This sequence joins TRBV29-1 and TRBJ2-2; D unresolved. V was shortened by 3 bases and J by 4 bases, with 6 bases between the two germline ends. The CDR3 is made up of 12 amino acids. The germline V gene encodes CDR1 SQVTM and CDR2 ANQGSEA. The CDR3 coding sequence is TGCAGCGTTGAGGATGGCACCGGGGAGCTGTTTTTT. This translates into CSVEDGTGELFF.

The chain links TRBV30 to TRBJ2-5; a possible D gene is TRBD2 (5 bases). The CDR3 is 12 amino acids. CDR1 and CDR2 from the germline V gene are GTSNPN and SVGIG (reference sequence). The CDR3 region is CAQAGNEETQYF. CDR3 nucleotide sequence: TGTGCTCAGGCGGGCAATGAGGAGACCCAGTACTTC.

The chain carries TRBV19 and TRBJ2-3; TRBD1 matches 9 bases. The germline CDR1 and CDR2 sequences are LNHDA and SQIVND (reference sequence). This CDR3 is built from 14 residues. J was trimmed by 3 bases and V by 5 bases; bases with no gene match: 3. The chain's CDR3 is CASSGQGRTDTQYF. Written as DNA, the CDR3 is TGTGCCAGTAGTGGACAGGGGAGGACAGATACGCAGTATTTT.

The J gene is TRBJ2-1, the V gene TRBV4-3; the match to TRBD1 covers 8 bases. Germline trimming cut 2 bases from V and 5 bases from J; bases unmatched to any gene: 2. The CDR3 sequence is 14 residues long. Germline V lookup: CDR1 LGHNA, CDR2 YSLEER. The CDR3 DNA is TGCGCCAGCAGCCAACAGACAGGGGACAATGAGCAGTTCTTC. This gives the protein CASSQQTGDNEQFF.

V is TRBV7-3 and J is TRBJ1-6; 8 bases are shared with TRBD1. This CDR3 has 15 residues. CDR1 is SGHTA and CDR2 is FQGTGA in the germline V gene. The junction had 5 bases not matched to a gene; V was cut back by 5 bases and J by 5 bases. For the CDR3, the DNA is TGTGCCAGCAGCCACGGACAGGGTAATAATTCACCCCTCCACTTT. This encodes CASSHGQGNNSPLHF.

The chain has TRBV10-2 and TRBJ2-5; no definite D call. This CDR3 has 13 amino acids. Looked up from germline, CDR1 is WSHSY and CDR2 is SAAADI. V lost 4 bases and J 5 bases, leaving 11 bases between the germline ends. The CDR3 sequence is CASSVGRWETQYF. The CDR3 coding sequence is TGCGCCAGCAGTGTAGGAAGGTGGGAGACCCAGTACTTC.

This clone appeared a few times. J is TRBJ2-5 and V is TRBV30; 8 nucleotides align to TRBD1. Trimming cost V 6 bases and J 4 bases; bases outside gene matches: 7. This CDR3 has 13 amino acids. Germline V gives CDR1 GTSNPN, CDR2 SVGIG (reference sequence). The CDR3, as DNA: TGTGCCTGCTACAGGGGGTCACTAGAGACCCAGTACTTC. Translated: CACYRGSLETQYF.

The chain uses TRBV5-4 and TRBJ1-2; D not resolved. This CDR3 has 16 residues. Trimming stripped 2 bases from V and 7 bases from J, with 21 bases between. Germline V gene sequence: CDR1 SGHNT, CDR2 YYREEE (reference sequence). CDR3 region: CASSFGSLTSMGGYTF. CDR3 in DNA: TGTGCCAGCAGCTTTGGGTCCCTCACTTCTATGGGTGGCTACACCTTC.

This chain links TRBV5-6 with TRBJ2-7, with TRBD2 matching over 9 bases. V lost 2 bases, J lost 1 base, and 4 bases stayed unmatched. Germline lookup yields CDR1 SGHDT and CDR2 YYEEEE. The CDR3 consists of 15 residues. The CDR3 sequence is CASSLGGRGSYEQYF. The CDR3 coding sequence is TGTGCCAGCAGCTTAGGCGGGAGGGGTTCCTACGAGCAGTACTTC.